Below are 14 T cell receptor beta chains sequenced from a single sample in a study of CD8+ T cells in alopecia areata. Indicated treatment: oral pan-JAK inhibitor, 5-10 mg twice daily. RNA extraction was followed by reverse transcription into cDNA, which acted as the sequencing template. Some clones are missing from TCRdb's copy, which holds only in-frame ones; the method was immunoSEQ multiplex PCR. The sample comprises more than 90,000 clones, 50% to 75% of which are singletons, and 9% to 15% rests with the top ten. Sequences were derived from CD8+ T cells sorted from blood, sampled at week 24, from a patient treated with tofacitinib. The receptor source for this set is a human donor with alopecia areata.

This clone was seen only a few times. V and J are TRBV30 and TRBJ1-1; D is unclear. Germline loops: CDR1 GTSNPN, CDR2 SVGIG (reference sequence). V was cut by 4 bases and J by 7 bases, with 7 bases left in between. This CDR3 comprises 10 residues. The DNA for the CDR3 is TGTGCCTGGATCCCCCTTGAAGCTTTCTTT. This codes for CAWIPLEAFF.

V is TRBV19 and J is TRBJ1-1, with 7 bases aligning to TRBD1. The CDR3 is 15 amino acids. Germline trimming cut 4 bases from V and 3 bases from J; bases unmatched to any gene: 8. Germline V gene lookup returns CDR1 LNHDA and CDR2 SQIVND (reference sequence). The CDR3 spells CASSTNRGRDTEAFF. CDR3 bases: TGTGCCAGTAGTACCAACAGGGGACGGGACACTGAAGCTTTCTTT.

This clone was observed a handful of times. The gene calls are TRBV7-4 and TRBJ1-1; tentative D call: TRBD1 (5 bases). Trimming removed 6 bases from V and 3 bases from J, with 17 bases in between. The CDR3 sequence is 15 residues long. Germline values: CDR1 SGHVT, CDR2 SQSDAQ. CDR3: CASSPPPQGYTEAFF. Here the CDR3 DNA reads TGTGCCAGCAGTCCTCCCCCCCAGGGTTACACTGAAGCTTTCTTT.

CDR3 sequence (DNA): TGTGCCAGCAGTTACGAAGGGGGCGCGGGAGATACGCAGTATTTT. It is translated as CASSYEGGAGDTQYF. V usage is TRBV6-6 and J usage is TRBJ2-3; 7 bases match TRBD1. CDR1 MNHNY and CDR2 SVGAGI come from the germline V gene (reference sequence). V lost 2 bases and J lost 5; bases outside the gene matches: 7. The CDR3 extends over 15 amino acids.

The gene calls are TRBV7-2 and TRBJ2-5; no definite D call. Germline CDR1 reads SGHTA; CDR2 reads FQGNSA. This CDR3 comprises 15 residues. V lost 1 base and J 0 bases, leaving 9 bases between the germline ends. The CDR3 region is CASSLVRTYQETQYF. The CDR3 region has the DNA TGTGCCAGCAGCTTAGTCCGCACGTACCAAGAGACCCAGTACTTC.

The chain combines TRBV4-1 with TRBJ1-1; 8 nucleotides align to TRBD1. Per germline, CDR1 MGHRA and CDR2 YSYEKL. Trimming at V came to 2 bases and at J to 3 bases, leaving 17 bases not matched to a gene. The CDR3 runs 19 residues. The CDR3 region has the DNA TGCGCCAGCAGCCAAAGTAAGACAGGGGCCTCCGGTCGGGACACTGAAGCTTTCTTT. Its protein product is CASSQSKTGASGRDTEAFF.

The rearrangement uses TRBV19 and TRBJ2-7; 8 bases agree with TRBD1. Losses at the gene ends were 4 bases for V and 5 bases for J; bases not matched to a gene: 4. CDR3 length: 13 residues. The germline V gene encodes CDR1 LNHDA and CDR2 SQIVND (reference sequence). CDR3 DNA: TGTGCCAGTAGTAAGGACAGGGAGGACGAGCAGTACTTC. It is translated as CASSKDREDEQYF. Together with reference TRBV19 and TRBJ2-7, the CDR3 gives the full variable domain: DGGITQSPKYLFRKEGQNVTLSCEQNLNHDAMYWYRQDPGQGLRLIYYSQIVNDFQKGDIAEGYSVSREKKESFPLTVTSAQKNPTAFYLCASSKDREDEQYFGPGTRLTVT.

The table lists this clone with a few counts. The V and J genes are TRBV7-8 and TRBJ2-5; the match to TRBD1 covers 8 bases. Germline CDR1 and CDR2: SGHVS and FQNEAQ. The trim removed 5 bases at V and 5 bases at J, leaving 4 bases unmatched. The CDR3 sequence is 13 residues long. CDR3 DNA sequence: TGTGCCAGCAGCGCGGACAGGGCCGAGACCCAGTACTTC. It translates to CASSADRAETQYF.

This clone was seen a handful of times. The chain carries TRBV12-2 and TRBJ1-5; no check of the table's D call, TRBD1, against the DNA was made. TRBV12-2 is described as a pseudogene. This CDR3 region has 23 residues. The CDR3 sequence: CASRLETPVGGGFNRGHYQPQHF. The CDR3 nucleotides are TGTGCAAGTCGCTTAGAAACACCCGTAGGTGGTGGTTTTAACAGGGGGCATTATCAGCCCCAGCATTTT.

This chain links TRBV11-1 with TRBJ1-2; 7 nucleotides agree with TRBD1. The CDR3 contains 15 residues. Germline assignment: CDR1 SGHAT and CDR2 FQDESV (reference sequence). J gave up 3 bases and V 1 base, and 5 bases lay outside the gene matches. CDR3 in DNA: TGTGCCAGCAGCTTAGACCCCGGGACAGACTATGGCTACACCTTC. Translation gives CASSLDPGTDYGYTF.

The V and J genes are TRBV7-8 and TRBJ2-3; D remains ambiguous. Germline CDR1 and CDR2: SGHVS and FQNEAQ. Deletions cut 6 bases from V and 10 bases from J, with 11 bases between. This CDR3 is built from 11 residues. CDR3 bases: TGTGCCAGCAGACGCGATGAGGCGCAGTATTTT. Translating it yields CASRRDEAQYF.

A single count supports this clone. V is TRBV4-2 and J is TRBJ1-5; D is perhaps TRBD1 (5 bases). From germline, CDR1 is LGHNA and CDR2 YNFKEQ. V lost 0 bases and J 3 bases, leaving 15 bases between the germline ends. This CDR3 spans 17 amino acids. The CDR3 region has the DNA TGTGCCAGCAGCCAAGAGATGGGGCAGGCAGTCAATCAGCCCCAGCATTTT. This encodes CASSQEMGQAVNQPQHF.

This chain connects TRBV7-9 to TRBJ1-2, with 7 bases aligning to TRBD1. Trimming took 5 bases from V and 0 from J; bases not matched to a gene: 6. This CDR3 spans 15 amino acids. Germline V gene sequence: CDR1 SEHNR, CDR2 FQNEAQ (reference sequence). CDR3 DNA sequence: TGTGCCAGCAGCCTTCCCGGGACAGCTAACTATGGCTACACCTTC. Encoded protein: CASSLPGTANYGYTF. Using reference TRBV7-9 and TRBJ1-2 for the parts outside the CDR3, the full variable domain is DTGVSQNPRHKITKRGQNVTFRCDPISEHNRLYWYRQTLGQGPEFLTYFQNEAQLEKSRLLSDRFSAERPKGSFSTLEIQRTEQGDSAMYLCASSLPGTANYGYTFGSGTRLTVV.

This clone was recorded once. The genes are TRBV15 and TRBJ2-1, with TRBD2 matching 9 bases. The J segment lost 2 bases and the V segment lost 7 bases, leaving 12 bases of the junction unmatched. The CDR3 has 17 amino acids. Germline CDR1 reads LNHNV; CDR2 reads YYDKDF (reference sequence). The CDR3 DNA reads TGTGCCACCATCTCCTTTCTTAGCGGGGGACCCTACAATGAGCAGTTCTTC. This translates into CATISFLSGGPYNEQFF.